Listed below are T cell receptor beta chains from one sample, sequenced in a study of blood T cell repertoires in COVID-19. Assay used: immunoSEQ multiplex PCR; TCRdb lists only in-frame clones, some missing. The data show 250,000 to 350,000 clones, about 89% seen once. What was sequenced was peripheral blood. These receptors all come from a woman aged 55-69 years with acute or convalescent COVID-19. Each CDR3 is given with its conserved first and last residue. A D gene is named only where the DNA matches it firmly. Rows give clone size only sometimes, using once, few, many, or a class for an expanded clone.

TRBV7-9	.	TRBJ1-5	.	TGTGCCAGCAGCTTAGGGACAGACAATCAGCCCCAGCATTTT	CASSLGTDNQPQHF
TRBV7-6	TRBD1	TRBJ2-7	.	TGTGCCAGCAGCTTAGGCGGGACAGGGTCCTACGAGCAGTACTTC	CASSLGGTGSYEQYF
TRBV7-9	.	TRBJ1-2	.	TGTGCCAGCAGCCCCCGGGACTCTTGGGGGACTATCTATGGCTACACCTTC	CASSPRDSWGTIYGYTF
TRBV7-9	TRBD2	TRBJ2-1	.	TGTGCCAGCAGCCGGGGACTAGCGGAGGTAGATGAGCAGTTCTTC	CASSRGLAEVDEQFF
TRBV7-9	.	TRBJ1-6	.	TGTGCCAGCAGCTGGACAGAGGATTCACCCCTCCACTTT	CASSWTEDSPLHF
TRBV18	TRBD2	TRBJ2-5	.	TGTGCCAGCTCACCATTGGGACTAGCGGGGTTCCAAGAGACCCAGTACTTC	CASSPLGLAGFQETQYF
TRBV4-1	TRBD2	TRBJ2-1	.	TGCGCCAGCAGCCACCCCCTCGGGGGGAGGGCCTACAATGAGCAGTTCTTC	CASSHPLGGRAYNEQFF
TRBV24-1	TRBD1	TRBJ2-5	.	TGTGCCACCAGTGATTCGGGACAGGGGGCTAGGGAGACCCAGTACTTC	CATSDSGQGARETQYF
TRBV10-3	.	TRBJ1-3	.	TGTGCCGTCGCCGGAGGAACTGGAAACACCATATATTTT	CAVAGGTGNTIYF
TRBV7-2	.	TRBJ1-5	.	TGTGCCAGCAGCTTACGGGGAATCAATCAGCCCCAGCATTTT	CASSLRGINQPQHF
TRBV6-4	TRBD1	TRBJ2-2	.	TGTGCCAGCAAGCGACAGGGGGACACCGGGGAGCTGTTTTTT	CASKRQGDTGELFF
TRBV24-1	.	TRBJ2-7	.	TGTGCCACTTCCAGACCGACATCCCACGAGCAGTACTTC	CATSRPTSHEQYF
TRBV28	TRBD1	TRBJ1-2	.	TGTGCCACCCTGACAGGGATACTTGGCTACACCTTC	CATLTGILGYTF
TRBV7-7	.	TRBJ2-5	.	TGTGCTAGCAGCCTCGGGGCTAGCGCGGAGACCCAGTACTTC	CASSLGASAETQYF
TRBV29-1	.	TRBJ2-6	.	TGCAGCGTTGTCGGAGTGGGGGCCAACGTCCTGACTTTC	CSVVGVGANVLTF
TRBV5-6	TRBD2	TRBJ2-3	.	TGTGCCAGCAGCTTGGGGACTAGCCCGAGCACAGATACGCAGTATTTT	CASSLGTSPSTDTQYF
TRBV18	.	TRBJ2-7	.	TGTGCCAGCTCACCGAGCGGAACCGGAGGCGAGCAGTACTTC	CASSPSGTGGEQYF
TRBV27	.	TRBJ2-7	.	TGTGCCACCCGGGAGTTGGGCTACGAGCAGTACTTC	CATRELGYEQYF
TRBV28	TRBD1	TRBJ2-7	.	TGTGCCAGCAGTCGGACAGGGGAAGTCTACGAGCAGTACTTC	CASSRTGEVYEQYF
TRBV3-1/TRBV3-2	.	TRBJ1-1	.	TGTGCCAGCAGCCAAGATAGAGCAGAAGCTTTCTTT	CASSQDRAEAFF
TRBV19	.	TRBJ1-2	.	TGTGCCAGTAGTATAAGAACGGTACCCTATGGCTACACCTTC	CASSIRTVPYGYTF
TRBV7-6	TRBD2	TRBJ2-1	once	TGTGCCAGCAGCTTAGCCCGGACTAGCGGGAGGGCCCTCATGGGCAGGGAGCAGTTCTTC	CASSLARTSGRALMGREQFF
TRBV10-3	.	TRBJ1-1	.	TGTGCCATCACGAACAGGCCGAACACTGAAGCTTTCTTT	CAITNRPNTEAFF
TRBV7-2	TRBD1	TRBJ1-1	.	TGTGCCAGCAGCCGGACAGGGGTAGGCTCTGAAGCTTTCTTT	CASSRTGVGSEAFF
TRBV4-3	.	TRBJ1-2	.	TGCGCCAGCAGCCACGGACAGCTTTCCAGCGGCTACACCTTC	CASSHGQLSSGYTF
TRBV7-9	.	TRBJ1-2	.	TGTGCCAGCAGCTTACTTCGACAGGCCTATGGCTACACCTTC	CASSLLRQAYGYTF
TRBV19	TRBD1	TRBJ2-1	.	TGTGCCAGTAGCCCGGGACAGCAATACAATGAGCAGTTCTTC	CASSPGQQYNEQFF
TRBV18	TRBD2	TRBJ2-1	.	TGTGCCAGCTCAAGAAGCGGGAGTCCCTACAATGAGCAGTTCTTC	CASSRSGSPYNEQFF
TRBV29-1	TRBD1	TRBJ1-2	.	TGCAGCTGCCTCGGGACAGGCGGCGGCTACACCTTC	CSCLGTGGGYTF